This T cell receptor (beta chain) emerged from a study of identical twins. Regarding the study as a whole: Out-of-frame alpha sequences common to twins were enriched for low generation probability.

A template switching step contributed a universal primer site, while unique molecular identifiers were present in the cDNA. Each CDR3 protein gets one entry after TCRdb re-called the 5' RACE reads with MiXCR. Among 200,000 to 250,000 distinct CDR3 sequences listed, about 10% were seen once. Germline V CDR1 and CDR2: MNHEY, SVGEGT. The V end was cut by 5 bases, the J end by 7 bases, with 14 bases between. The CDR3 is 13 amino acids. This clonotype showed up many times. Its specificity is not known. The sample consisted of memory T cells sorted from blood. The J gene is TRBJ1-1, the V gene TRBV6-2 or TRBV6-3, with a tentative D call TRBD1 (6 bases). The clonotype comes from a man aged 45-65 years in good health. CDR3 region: CASSKGHTNEAFF. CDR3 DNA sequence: TGTGCCAGCAGTAAGGGACATACTAATGAAGCTTTCTTT.